This TCR beta chain emerged from a study of cytomegalovirus exposure and HLA in healthy donors. Broader study findings: Most TCR sequences were rare, but some public TCRs occurred in many donors.

The donors belonged to the approximately 120-subject validation cohort, separate from the roughly 700-subject first cohort. Sequencing was performed with immunoSEQ multiplex PCR; in TCRdb, only in-frame clones are kept and a portion is missing. The sample includes approximately 150,000 clones, around four fifths of them seen just once. In regard to this clone: Antigen unknown.

This TCR was sampled from a man aged 30 to 39 in good health and CMV-seropositive. The sequencing sample was made of PBMCs.

The CDR3 reads CASSPGTPSNQPQHF. Here the CDR3 DNA reads TGTGCCAGCAGTCCCGGGACACCAAGCAATCAGCCCCAGCATTTT. The chain recombines TRBV6-5 with TRBJ1-5, with D perhaps matching TRBD1 (6 bases). From germline, CDR1 is MNHEY and CDR2 SVGAGI. CDR3 length: 15 amino acids. V was trimmed by 5 bases and J by 1 base, leaving 12 bases between them.